The 26 T cell receptor beta chains below were found in one sample sequenced in a study of OX40 agonist ivuxolimab in advanced cancers. Clones were read by immunoSEQ multiplex PCR, and TCRdb kept only the in-frame ones, dropping some. The sample shows 50,000 to 65,000 clones, approximately 79% of them seen only once. Here the sequenced sample was CD4+ or CD8+ T cells sorted from blood, taken in a trial of the OX40 agonist ivuxolimab. These receptors originate from an adult with an advanced solid tumor such as melanoma, head and neck, liver or kidney cancer.

V is TRBV5-3 and J is TRBJ1-2; no reliable D call. TRBV5-3 is designated an ORF whose function remains uncertain. Trimming stripped 2 bases from V and 7 bases from J, with 12 bases between. The CDR3 consists of 13 residues. For the CDR3, the DNA is TGTGCCAGAAGCTTCTCGGGGTGTGCTGGCTACACCTTC. This translates into CARSFSGCAGYTF.

This clone appeared once. The V gene is TRBV4-1, the J gene TRBJ2-3; 8 nucleotides line up with TRBD1. J was trimmed by 1 base and V by 3 bases; bases with no gene match: 9. The CDR3 has 17 amino acids. The germline V gene has CDR1 MGHRA and CDR2 YSYEKL. In DNA form, the CDR3 reads TGCGCCAGCAGCCAGACAGGGGCACTACTCGGCACAGATACGCAGTATTTT. This translates into CASSQTGALLGTDTQYF.

This chain joins TRBV7-2 and TRBJ2-7; D is perhaps TRBD1 (6 bases). Germline CDR1 reads SGHTA; CDR2 reads FQGNSA. The CDR3 totals 17 residues. Trimming shortened V by 4 bases and J by 2 bases, and 21 bases separated the two germline ends. CDR3: CASSSNPGDRLTYEQYF. The CDR3 nucleotides are TGTGCCAGCAGCTCAAACCCAGGGGATCGTCTCACCTACGAGCAGTACTTC.

The chain couples TRBV6-1 to TRBJ1-2; D gene ambiguous. This CDR3 is built from 13 residues. Germline-derived CDR1 and CDR2 are MNHNS and SASEGT. The V end lost 2 bases, the J end lost 5 bases, and 9 bases lay between the germline ends. The CDR3 here is CASSEPTRYGYTF. In nucleotides, the CDR3 is TGTGCCAGCAGTGAACCCACCCGGTATGGCTACACCTTC.

A remark on this clone: The same CDR3 also results from other DNA sequences found in this sample. The V call is TRBV20-1, the J call TRBJ1-1; D remains unclear. Germline values: CDR1 DFQATT, CDR2 SNEGSKA (reference sequence). The CDR3 contains 11 residues. V lost 6 bases, J lost 1 base, and 6 bases lay in between. This CDR3 is CSARGNTEAFF. The CDR3, as DNA: TGCAGTGCCCGTGGGAACACTGAAGCTTTCTTT.

The V gene is TRBV6-5, the J gene TRBJ2-6, with D possibly matching TRBD2 (5 bases). Germline CDR1 reads MNHEY; CDR2 reads SVGAGI. CDR3 size: 16 residues. V lost 2 bases and J 1 base, leaving 9 bases between the germline ends. The CDR3 loop reads CASSYVRGSGANVLTF. CDR3 DNA sequence: TGTGCCAGCAGTTACGTTCGGGGATCTGGGGCCAACGTCCTGACTTTC.

The rearrangement uses TRBV6-1 and TRBJ1-5, with no clear D. Trimming left V 10 bases short and J 2 bases short, with 15 bases between. Germline-derived CDR1 and CDR2 are MNHNS and SASEGT. This CDR3 comprises 14 residues. CDR3: CATIPSGGNQPQHF. The CDR3 DNA sequence: TGTGCCACCATCCCCTCCGGGGGCAATCAGCCCCAGCATTTT.

This CDR3 is CASSPQGTLHNEQFF. CDR3 DNA sequence: TGTGCCAGCAGCCCTCAGGGGACCCTTCACAATGAGCAGTTCTTC. The chain joins TRBV7-2 to TRBJ2-1; tentatively, D is TRBD1 (6 bases). The CDR3 extends over 15 amino acids. V was pared by 5 bases and J by 5 bases, with 16 bases between. Germline values: CDR1 SGHTA, CDR2 FQGNSA.

V is TRBV5-1 and J is TRBJ2-5; D remains ambiguous. CDR3 length: 12 residues. Germline CDR1 SGHRS, CDR2 YFSETQ. V lost 1 base, J lost 2 bases, and 3 bases lay in between. The CDR3 coding sequence is TGCGCCAGCAGCTTGTCGCAAGAGACCCAGTACTTC. Protein sequence: CASSLSQETQYF.

The chain joins TRBV7-2 to TRBJ2-2; either TRBD1 or TRBD2 may fit D (5 bases each). Germline CDR1 SGHTA, CDR2 FQGNSA. V shed 5 bases and J shed 1 base, with 17 bases lying between them. The CDR3 is 17 amino acids. The CDR3 DNA follows: TGTGCCAGCAGCCGAACGTTTAAGAGGGGGAACACCGGGGAGCTGTTTTTT. Its translation is CASSRTFKRGNTGELFF.

The genes are TRBV6-5 and TRBJ1-5; D is undetermined. The V end was cut by 10 bases, the J end by 2 bases, with 18 bases between. CDR1 is MNHEY and CDR2 is SVGAGI in the germline V gene. The CDR3 runs 15 residues. In DNA form, the CDR3 reads TGTGCCACCAGGACCGAACATGCGGGCAATCAGCCCCAGCATTTT. Protein product: CATRTEHAGNQPQHF.

The CDR3 nucleotides are TGTGCCAGCAGCTCTTCTGACGTTTTGAACACTGAAGCTTTCTTT. It specifies CASSSSDVLNTEAFF. This chain connects TRBV5-6 to TRBJ1-1; D unclear. Trimming took off 3 bases at V and 0 bases at J, with 12 bases between the two ends. CDR3 length equals 15 residues. CDR1 and CDR2 (germline): SGHDT, YYEEEE.

This chain uses TRBV5-1 with TRBJ1-2; D unclear. V dropped 1 base and J dropped 0 bases, with 7 bases sitting between them. Per the germline V gene, CDR1 is SGHRS and CDR2 is YFSETQ. This CDR3 is built from 14 residues. The CDR3: CASSLRTANYGYTF. The CDR3 DNA follows: TGCGCCAGCAGCTTGAGAACGGCTAACTATGGCTACACCTTC.

This rearrangement joins TRBV7-2 to TRBJ2-2, with D maybe TRBD2 (5 bases). Germline V gene lookup returns CDR1 SGHTA and CDR2 FQGNSA. This CDR3 comprises 14 residues. Trimming took off 3 bases at V and 6 bases at J, with 11 bases between the two ends. The CDR3 nucleotides are TGTGCCAGCAGCTTCTTAGAGGGCGCCGGGGAGCTGTTTTTT. This sequence encodes CASSFLEGAGELFF.

This clone was picked up a small number of times. This chain uses TRBV18 with TRBJ1-1; no clear D gene. V lost 6 bases to trimming and J lost 5 bases, with 10 bases between them. The CDR3 runs 12 residues. CDR1 KGHSH and CDR2 LQKENI come from the germline V gene. CDR3 loop: CASSPVETEAFF. Written as DNA, the CDR3 is TGTGCCAGCTCCCCGGTTGAGACTGAAGCTTTCTTT.

V and J are TRBV2 and TRBJ1-5; TRBD1 matches at 8 bases. Germline trimming cut 6 bases from V and 1 base from J; bases unmatched to any gene: 5. Germline loops: CDR1 SNHLY, CDR2 FYNNEI. The CDR3 is made up of 15 amino acids. CDR3 protein: CASSGQGGSNQPQHF. The DNA of the CDR3 is TGTGCCAGCAGCGGACAGGGAGGGAGCAATCAGCCCCAGCATTTT.

CDR3: CASSPSGLQTQYF. CDR3 bases: TGTGCCAGCTCACCATCAGGGCTGCAGACCCAGTACTTC. The chain employs TRBV18 and TRBJ2-5; weak D call: TRBD1 (5 bases). Germline V lookup: CDR1 KGHSH, CDR2 LQKENI. CDR3 length: 13 residues. V dropped 2 bases and J dropped 6 bases, with 10 bases sitting between them. Using reference TRBV18 and TRBJ2-5 for the parts outside the CDR3, the full variable domain is NAGVMQNPRHLVRRRGQEARLRCSPMKGHSHVYWYRQLPEEGLKFMVYLQKENIIDESGMPKERFSAEFPKEGPSILRIQQVVRGDSAAYFCASSPSGLQTQYFGPGTRLLVL.

The chain uses TRBV19 and TRBJ2-4; 8 bases are shared with TRBD1. CDR1 and CDR2 (germline): LNHDA, SQIVND (reference sequence). The CDR3 totals 17 residues. V lost 5 bases, J lost 0 bases, and 9 bases stayed unmatched. In nucleotides, the CDR3 is TGTGCCAGTAGTTTTTATGGGACAGGAAAAGCCAAAAACATTCAGTACTTC. This codes for CASSFYGTGKAKNIQYF.

V and J are TRBV7-2 and TRBJ2-3; D not certain. V lost 0 bases and J lost 4, with 8 bases in between. The germline V gene has CDR1 SGHTA and CDR2 FQGNSA. The CDR3 runs to 14 residues. The CDR3 nucleotides read TGTGCCAGCAGCTTAGCGCTCGGCGCAGATACGCAGTATTTT. Amino acid sequence: CASSLALGADTQYF.

The chain employs TRBV6-1 and TRBJ1-4; D is unclear. The V gene's germline CDR1 is MNHNS and CDR2 SASEGT. The germline V and J ends were trimmed by 6 bases and 5 bases, with 13 bases remaining between them. The CDR3 spans 14 residues. The chain's CDR3 is CASRNAADNEKLFF. The DNA of the CDR3 is TGTGCCAGCAGGAACGCGGCAGACAATGAAAAACTGTTTTTT.

This clone was counted once. The CDR3 DNA reads TGCGCCAGCAGCCAAGTACAGCAGCATGAGCAGTTCTTC. It encodes CASSQVQQHEQFF. The chain carries TRBV4-3 and TRBJ2-1; D is uncertain. Germline V CDR1 and CDR2: LGHNA, YSLEER. The CDR3 has 13 residues. Deletions cut 1 base from V and 8 bases from J, with 9 bases between.

This sequence joins TRBV18 and TRBJ2-2; 7 bases agree with TRBD1. The CDR3 length is 14 residues. The V segment lost 5 bases and the J segment 5 bases; nucleotides outside the gene matches: 5. Germline loops: CDR1 KGHSH, CDR2 LQKENI. As DNA, the CDR3 is TGTGCCAGCTCAGAGGGACAGCTTACCGGGGAGCTGTTTTTT. Protein product: CASSEGQLTGELFF.

This clone was picked up a small number of times. The rearrangement uses TRBV6-1 and TRBJ1-5; possible D gene TRBD1, 6 bases. This CDR3 region has 14 residues. Trimming cost V 6 bases and J 4 bases, with 13 bases left between them. Per germline, CDR1 MNHNS and CDR2 SASEGT. The CDR3: CASRPTGTNQPQHF. For the CDR3, the DNA is TGTGCCAGCAGGCCCACAGGGACAAATCAGCCCCAGCATTTT.

The chain joins TRBV6-1 to TRBJ1-1, with D hard to call. CDR3 size: 16 residues. Trimming took 3 bases from V and 1 from J, leaving 15 bases between them. CDR1 is MNHNS, CDR2 SASEGT, per germline. CDR3 region: CASSEVAWGANTEAFF. The DNA for the CDR3 is TGTGCCAGCAGTGAGGTAGCCTGGGGTGCGAACACTGAAGCTTTCTTT.

The chain is built from TRBV4-1 and TRBJ1-4; D not certain. V was pared by 4 bases and J by 7 bases, with 10 bases between. The CDR3 is 13 amino acids. Germline loops: CDR1 MGHRA, CDR2 YSYEKL. The CDR3 loop is CASSLRASEKLFF. The CDR3, as DNA: TGCGCCAGCAGCCTTAGGGCCTCTGAAAAACTGTTTTTT.

The rearrangement uses TRBV10-2 and TRBJ2-2; D not resolved. CDR3 length: 16 amino acids. The germline V gene has CDR1 WSHSY and CDR2 SAAADI. Trimming took off 11 bases at V and 1 base at J, with 20 bases between the two ends. CDR3 nucleotides: TGCGCCGGATCGCCAGGCTCGGTTCTGAACACCGGGGAGCTGTTTTTT. Its protein is CAGSPGSVLNTGELFF.